The present entry profiles one T cell receptor beta chain with its context. Its antigen is as yet unknown. This sample was included in a study of vaccination effects on CD4 cells after COVID-19. This CDR3 contains 13 residues. Losses at the gene ends were 6 bases for V and 4 bases for J; bases not matched to a gene: 5. Germline values: CDR1 MDHEN, CDR2 SYDVKM. Sequencing in the ViraFEST assay came after antigen-specific CD4+ T cells had been expanded with viral peptide pools, which were used to stimulate PBMC. Isolating CD4+ T cells followed 9 to 11 days of culture. In the vaccine recipients, nucleocapsid antibodies were negative and there was no prior SARS-CoV-2 infection. Measured with immunoSEQ multiplex PCR; TCRdb has only the in-frame clones, and not every one. The data show about 70,000 clones, over 70% seen once.

Sample: CD4+ T cells from PBMCs cultured with SARS-CoV-2 spike peptides, taken before COVID-19 vaccination. The genes are TRBV28 and TRBJ1-2; 7 nucleotides line up with TRBD1. The clonotype was recovered from a human donor who received a COVID-19 vaccine. CDR3 sequence: CASRSDRAYGYTF. The CDR3 DNA reads as TGTGCCAGCAGGAGCGACAGGGCCTATGGCTACACCTTC.